These 17 T cell receptor beta chains were all obtained from the same sample, sequenced in a study of glioma-infiltrating T cells listed by TCRdb under 2016. The run used an Illumina MiSeq. TCR alpha and beta CDR3 regions were amplified with the iRepertoire nested amplicon-rescue multiplex PCR (arm-PCR) platform from RNA. TCRdb itself trimmed the public reads at Q25 with fastp, ran MiXCR and retained productive beta chains. A single entry per CDR3 protein holds the most common genes and DNA from its merged rows. The sample table records 150,000 to 200,000 distinct CDR3 sequences; 32% of these occur just once. Roughly 21% of the sample is held by the ten biggest clonotypes. The specimen was glioma tissue, nonneoplastic brain tissue, or PBMCs (not recorded which). The receptors were gathered from a human donor with low-grade glioma or glioblastoma, undergoing nonglioma brain surgery, or in good health (not recorded which).

This clonotype occurred many times. The CDR3 sequence is CASSQDHDRGNTEAFF. The CDR3 DNA reads TGCGCCAGCAGCCAAGACCATGATAGGGGGAACACTGAAGCTTTCTTT. The chain is built from TRBV4-3 and TRBJ1-1; D might be TRBD1 (5 bases). Germline values: CDR1 LGHNA, CDR2 YSLEER. The CDR3 length is 16 residues. The ends were cut back, 0 bases at V and 1 base at J, with 12 bases in the middle.

This clonotype was detected only a few times. V is TRBV11-2 and J is TRBJ1-2; 7 bases map to TRBD1. The V segment lost 4 bases and the J segment 1 base; nucleotides outside the gene matches: 3. The CDR3 consists of 14 residues. In germline, CDR1 is SGHAT, CDR2 FQNNGV. This CDR3 is CASSSRQGNYGYTF. Here the CDR3 DNA reads TGTGCCAGCAGCTCTCGACAGGGTAACTATGGCTACACCTTC.

The chain recombines TRBV6-2 or TRBV6-3 with TRBJ2-7; tentatively, D is TRBD1 (6 bases). This CDR3 has 13 residues. Germline lookup yields CDR1 MNHEY and CDR2 SVGEGT. Deletions cut 4 bases from V and 5 bases from J, with 12 bases between. CDR3 coding DNA: TGTGCCAGCAGTTCGCCCTACAGGGACGAGCAGTACTTC. Its protein is CASSSPYRDEQYF.

The rearrangement links TRBV29-1 to TRBJ2-7; 12 nucleotides match TRBD2. This CDR3 comprises 16 residues. Losses at the gene ends were 5 bases for V and 2 bases for J; bases not matched to a gene: 10. CDR1 is SQVTM and CDR2 is ANQGSEA in the germline V gene. CDR3 residues: CSVRTSGIGRTYEQYF. The CDR3, as DNA: TGCAGCGTTAGGACTAGCGGGATAGGGAGGACCTACGAGCAGTACTTC.

In this sample, this clonotype turned up many times. V and J are TRBV27 and TRBJ2-3; 7 nucleotides align to TRBD2. Germline V gene data show CDR1 as MNHEY and CDR2 as SMNVEV (reference sequence). There are 16 residues in the CDR3. The V and J ends lost 6 bases and 2 bases, in that order; junction bases with no gene match: 11. CDR3 region: CASSRLAELDTDTQYF. CDR3 bases: TGTGCCAGCAGCCGTCTAGCGGAGCTAGACACAGATACGCAGTATTTT.

This clonotype has more than one count but fewer than ten. Sequence at one end of the junction differs from germline and may be a read error. The chain recombines TRBV12-3 or TRBV12-4 with TRBJ2-5, with TRBD2 as a possible D gene (6 bases). The CDR3 extends over 15 amino acids. The CDR3 coding sequence is TGTGCCAGCAGTTTAGGTGGGACTTTGCAAGAGACCCGGTACTTC. Translation gives CASSLGGTLQETRYF.

This clonotype was counted ten times or more. This rearrangement joins TRBV6-1 to TRBJ2-7, with D tentatively TRBD1 or TRBD2 (5 bases each). The CDR3 covers 13 residues. Trimming removed 5 bases from V and 4 bases from J, with 12 bases in between. Looked up from germline, CDR1 is MNHNS and CDR2 is SASEGT. This chain's CDR3 is CASSSSEGYEQYF. DNA for the CDR3: TGTGCCAGCAGTTCCTCAGAGGGGTACGAGCAGTACTTC.

The rearrangement uses TRBV2 and TRBJ1-2, with D maybe TRBD1 (5 bases). CDR1 is SNHLY, CDR2 FYNNEI, per germline. Trimming took 1 base from V and 12 from J, leaving 21 bases between them. The CDR3 is 15 amino acids. CDR3 region: CASSEEIVAGQGDTF. The CDR3 DNA reads as TGTGCCAGCAGTGAAGAAATTGTGGCGGGGCAAGGCGACACCTTC.

The chain employs TRBV30 and TRBJ2-7; 10 bases map to TRBD2. Germline V gene sequence: CDR1 GTSNPN, CDR2 SVGIG (reference sequence). V lost 1 base to trimming and J lost 2 bases; unmatched junction nucleotides: 11. This CDR3 is built from 17 residues. The CDR3 spells CAWSEGPGLAATYEQYF. The CDR3 coding sequence is TGTGCCTGGAGTGAAGGGCCCGGACTAGCGGCCACCTACGAGCAGTACTTC.

CDR3 sequence (DNA): TGTGCCAGCAGCGGATTTAGCGGGAGGCCCGCCTACGAGCAGTACTTC. This sequence encodes CASSGFSGRPAYEQYF. J is TRBJ2-7 and V is TRBV7-2, with 10 positions matching TRBD2. CDR1 and CDR2 (germline): SGHTA, FQGNSA. The CDR3 is 16 amino acids. V shed 5 bases and J 2 bases; nucleotides not matched to a gene: 9.

This clonotype has ten or more counts. The chain couples TRBV19 to TRBJ1-4; D not resolved. Germline assignment: CDR1 LNHDA and CDR2 SQIVND (reference sequence). Between the trimmed V and J ends, which lost 7 bases and 5 bases, there was a span of 11 bases. The CDR3 is made up of 13 amino acids. Here the CDR3 DNA reads TGTGCCAGTACCAACCCTGGAAATGAAAAACTGTTTTTT. Translating gives CASTNPGNEKLFF.

The sample holds many counts of this clonotype. The chain couples TRBV7-2 to TRBJ1-2; tentative D call: TRBD1 (6 bases). V shed 3 bases and J shed 6 bases, with 20 bases lying between them. The CDR3 has 16 residues. CDR1 SGHTA and CDR2 FQGNSA come from the germline V gene. The CDR3 DNA sequence: TGTGCCAGCAGCTTCATGTTGGGGGGCTCCAAGGATGGCTACACCTTC. This translates into CASSFMLGGSKDGYTF. The variable domain in full, with the rest retrieved from reference TRBV7-2 and TRBJ1-2, is GAGVSQSPSNKVTEKGKDVELRCDPISGHTALYWYRQSLGQGLEFLIYFQGNSAPDKSGLPSDRFSAERTGGSVSTLTIQRTQQEDSAVYLCASSFMLGGSKDGYTFGSGTRLTVV.

This clonotype was seen a few times. The chain recombines TRBV4-2 with TRBJ2-2; 11 nucleotides align to TRBD1. The V gene end was trimmed by 3 bases and the J gene end by 9 bases; junction bases not matched to a gene: 9. This CDR3 comprises 16 residues. Germline CDR1 and CDR2: LGHNA and YNFKEQ. CDR3 sequence: CASSHPGQGARRELFF. DNA of the CDR3: TGTGCCAGCAGCCATCCCGGACAGGGGGCGCGCCGGGAGCTGTTTTTT.

This clonotype has only a few counts. This may stem from a read error, because a much larger clone lies one nucleotide away. This sequence joins TRBV4-2 and TRBJ2-1; D unresolved. Germline V lookup: CDR1 LGHNA, CDR2 YNFKEQ. This CDR3 is built from 13 residues. Trimming removed 2 bases from V and 6 bases from J, with 8 bases in between. CDR3 DNA: TGTGCCAGCAGCCAATGCCCTCCCAATGAGCAGTTCTTC. Amino acids: CASSQCPPNEQFF.

A single count supports this clonotype. This may come from a read error, since a much larger clone is one base off. The CDR3 is CASSRGTGRANHPQHF. CDR3 DNA sequence: TGTGCCAGCAGCCGAGGGACAGGGAGGGCAAATCATCCCCAGCATTTT. The chain has TRBV27 and TRBJ1-5, with 9 bases aligning to TRBD1. The CDR3 is 16 residues long. Per germline, CDR1 MNHEY and CDR2 SMNVEV (reference sequence).

In its sample, this clonotype was seen many times. This chain links TRBV7-2 with TRBJ2-1; 13 nucleotides line up with TRBD2. The CDR3 contains 16 residues. Germline V gene lookup returns CDR1 SGHTA and CDR2 FQGNSA. Trimming cost V 5 bases and J 8 bases; bases outside gene matches: 9. The CDR3 protein is CASSNRGTSGNHEQFF. CDR3 DNA: TGTGCCAGCAGCAACCGGGGGACTAGCGGGAACCATGAGCAGTTCTTC.

Concerning this clonotype itself: A much larger clone sits a single nucleotide away, making a read error possible. The genes are TRBV7-2 and TRBJ2-2; 8 nucleotides agree with TRBD2. The CDR3 consists of 16 residues. The V gene end was trimmed by 3 bases and the J gene end by 6 bases; junction bases not matched to a gene: 9. Germline V gene lookup returns CDR1 SGHTA and CDR2 FQGNSA. CDR3 in amino acids: CASSFETSGLAGELFF. CDR3 DNA: TGTGCCAGCAGCTTCGAAACTAGCGGCCTCGCCGGGGAGCTGTTTTTT.